This T cell receptor (beta chain) was obtained from a study of beta chain features in type 1 diabetes. All of the isolated RNA was reverse transcribed, so expressed TCRB transcripts were sequenced. This table comes from immunoSEQ multiplex PCR, and its TCRdb copy is limited to in-frame clones, with some not included. The sample lists about 660,000 clones; about an eighth were seen once. The CDR3 runs 15 residues. V lost 1 base and J lost 4, with 11 bases in between. The germline gives CDR1 SEHNR, CDR2 FQNEAQ (reference sequence). Study-level points and caveats: Significant though moderate, a shortening of TCRB CDR3s appeared in all four CD4+ subsets of Type 1 diabetes patients. In these data, an HLA type influence on TCRB rearrangement remained unresolved. Since sequencing was performed on cDNA, cells with high TCR expression could be over-represented.

A CD45RO/CCR7/CD25/CD127/CD95/CD27 panel sorted naive, central memory, regulatory and stem cell-like memory CD4+ cells. This clone was detected a few times. Antigen unknown. This chain uses TRBV7-9 with TRBJ1-5; tentatively, D is TRBD1 (5 bases). Input material: naive CD4+ T cells from blood. The sequence was obtained from a man aged 18 to 35 with type 1 diabetes. CDR3 protein: CASSLGDGGNQPQHF. CDR3 bases: TGTGCCAGCAGCTTAGGGGATGGGGGAAATCAGCCCCAGCATTTT.